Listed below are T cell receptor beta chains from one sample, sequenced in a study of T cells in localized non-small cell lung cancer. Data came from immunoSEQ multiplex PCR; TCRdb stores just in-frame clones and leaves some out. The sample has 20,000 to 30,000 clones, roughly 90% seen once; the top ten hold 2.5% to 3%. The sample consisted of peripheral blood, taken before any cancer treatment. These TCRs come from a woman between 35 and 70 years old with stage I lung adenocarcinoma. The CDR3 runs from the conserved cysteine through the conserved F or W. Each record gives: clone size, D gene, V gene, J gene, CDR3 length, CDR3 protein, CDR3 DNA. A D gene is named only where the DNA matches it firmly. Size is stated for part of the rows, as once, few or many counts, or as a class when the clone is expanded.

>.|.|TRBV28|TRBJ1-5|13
CASSPPDDQPQHF
TGTGCCAGCAGTCCCCCGGACGATCAGCCCCAGCATTTT
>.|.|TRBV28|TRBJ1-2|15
CALPGGPEGAYGYTF
TGTGCCCTGCCGGGGGGCCCGGAAGGGGCTTATGGCTACACCTTC
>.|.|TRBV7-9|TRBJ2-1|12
CASSLGYNEQFF
TGTGCCAGCAGCTTAGGGTACAATGAGCAGTTCTTC
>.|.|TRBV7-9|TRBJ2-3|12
CASSPLADTQYF
TGTGCCAGCAGCCCCCTAGCGGATACGCAGTATTTT
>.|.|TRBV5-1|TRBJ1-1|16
CASGMTGLVGNTEAFF
TGCGCCAGCGGCATGACAGGCCTCGTGGGGAACACTGAAGCTTTCTTT
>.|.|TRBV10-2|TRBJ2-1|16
CASSDSTSSSYNEQFF
TGCGCCAGCAGTGACTCTACTTCCAGCTCCTACAATGAGCAGTTCTTC
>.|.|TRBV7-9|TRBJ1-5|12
CASSLGDQPQHF
TGTGCCAGCAGCTTAGGGGATCAGCCCCAGCATTTT
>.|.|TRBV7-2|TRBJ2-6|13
CASNPSGANVLTF
TGTGCCAGCAACCCCTCTGGGGCCAACGTCCTGACTTTC
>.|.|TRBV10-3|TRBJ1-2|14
CAISVGGTNYGCTF
TGTGCCATCAGTGTGGGCGGGACTAACTATGGCTGCACCTTC
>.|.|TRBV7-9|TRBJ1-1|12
CASTTEHTEAFF
TGTGCCAGCACAACAGAGCACACTGAAGCTTTCTTT
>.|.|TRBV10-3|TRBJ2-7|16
CAISGGTGEVTYEQYF
TGTGCCATCAGTGGGGGCACAGGGGAGGTCACGTACGAGCAGTACTTC
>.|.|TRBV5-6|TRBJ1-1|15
CASSLAGGAGTEAFF
TGTGCCAGCAGCTTGGCCGGGGGCGCCGGGACTGAAGCTTTCTTT
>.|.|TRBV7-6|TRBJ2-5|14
CASSVAGAQETQYF
TGTGCCAGCAGCGTTGCGGGGGCCCAAGAGACCCAGTACTTC
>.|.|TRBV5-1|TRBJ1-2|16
CASGLSPGQTNYGYTF
TGCGCCAGCGGACTGTCCCCAGGACAAACTAACTATGGCTACACCTTC
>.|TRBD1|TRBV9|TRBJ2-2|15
CASSLVGGYTGELFF
TGTGCCAGCAGCCTCGTAGGGGGCTACACCGGGGAGCTGTTTTTT
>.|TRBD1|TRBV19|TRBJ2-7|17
CASSRRTGDGRYHEQYF
TGTGCCAGTAGCCGGCGGACAGGGGACGGCAGGTACCACGAGCAGTACTTC
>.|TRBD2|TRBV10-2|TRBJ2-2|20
CASSESIRPGGYGNTGELFF
TGCGCCAGCAGTGAGTCGATAAGGCCGGGGGGATATGGGAACACCGGGGAGCTGTTTTTT
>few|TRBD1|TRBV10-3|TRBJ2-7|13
CAINAGTGLEQYF
TGTGCCATCAACGCCGGGACAGGGCTCGAGCAGTACTTC
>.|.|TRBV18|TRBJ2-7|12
CASSPPGGEQYF
TGTGCCAGCTCACCCCCAGGTGGCGAGCAGTACTTC
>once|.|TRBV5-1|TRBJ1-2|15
CASSLALGLGEGYTF
TGCGCCAGCAGCTTGGCCCTGGGGTTAGGTGAAGGCTACACCTTC
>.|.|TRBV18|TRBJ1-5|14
CASSPLGTSQPQHF
TGTGCCAGCTCACCATTAGGGACCAGTCAGCCCCAGCATTTT
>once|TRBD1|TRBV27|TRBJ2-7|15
CASAITGTVSYEQYF
TGTGCCAGCGCTATCACCGGGACAGTCTCCTACGAGCAGTACTTC
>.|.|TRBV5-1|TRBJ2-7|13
CASSGQEFYEQYF
TGCGCCAGCAGCGGCCAGGAGTTCTACGAGCAGTACTTC
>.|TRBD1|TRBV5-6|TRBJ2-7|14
CASSPPGQHYEQYF
TGTGCCAGCAGCCCTCCGGGACAGCACTACGAGCAGTACTTC
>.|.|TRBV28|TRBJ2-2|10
CAACTGELFF
TGTGCCGCATGTACCGGGGAGCTGTTTTTT
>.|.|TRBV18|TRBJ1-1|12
CASSPASTEAFF
TGTGCCAGCTCACCAGCTAGTACTGAAGCTTTCTTT
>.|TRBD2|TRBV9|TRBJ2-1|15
CASSPGGSRLNEQFF
TGTGCCAGCAGCCCCGGCGGGAGTAGGCTGAATGAGCAGTTCTTC
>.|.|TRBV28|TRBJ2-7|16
CASSLYSGGRTGEQYF
TGTGCCAGCAGTTTATATTCTGGGGGCAGAACGGGGGAGCAGTACTTC